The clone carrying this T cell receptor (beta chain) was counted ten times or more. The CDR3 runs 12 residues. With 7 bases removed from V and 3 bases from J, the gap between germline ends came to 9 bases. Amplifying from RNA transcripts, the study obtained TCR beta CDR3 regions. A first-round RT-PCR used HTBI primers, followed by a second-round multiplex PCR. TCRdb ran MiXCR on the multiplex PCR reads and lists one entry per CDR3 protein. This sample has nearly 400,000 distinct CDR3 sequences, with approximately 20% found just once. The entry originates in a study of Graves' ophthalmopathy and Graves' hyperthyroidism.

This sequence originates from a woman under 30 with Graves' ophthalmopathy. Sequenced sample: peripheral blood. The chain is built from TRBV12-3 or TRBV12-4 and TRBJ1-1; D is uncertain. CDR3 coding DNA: TGTGCCAGCAACGCTATGGACACTGAAGCTTTCTTT. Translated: CASNAMDTEAFF.